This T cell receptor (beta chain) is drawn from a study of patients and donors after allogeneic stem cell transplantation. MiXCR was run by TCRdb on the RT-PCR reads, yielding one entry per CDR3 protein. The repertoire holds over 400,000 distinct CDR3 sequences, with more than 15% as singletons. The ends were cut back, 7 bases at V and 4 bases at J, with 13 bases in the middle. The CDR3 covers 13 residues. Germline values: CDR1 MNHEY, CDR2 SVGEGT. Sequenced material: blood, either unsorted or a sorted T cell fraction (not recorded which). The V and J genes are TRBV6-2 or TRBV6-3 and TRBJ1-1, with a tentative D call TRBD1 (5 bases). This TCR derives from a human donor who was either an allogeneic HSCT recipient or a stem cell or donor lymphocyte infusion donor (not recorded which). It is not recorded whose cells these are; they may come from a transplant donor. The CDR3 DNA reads TGTGCCAGCATCCTGGGGCAGGCCACTGAAGCTTTCTTT. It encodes CASILGQATEAFF.